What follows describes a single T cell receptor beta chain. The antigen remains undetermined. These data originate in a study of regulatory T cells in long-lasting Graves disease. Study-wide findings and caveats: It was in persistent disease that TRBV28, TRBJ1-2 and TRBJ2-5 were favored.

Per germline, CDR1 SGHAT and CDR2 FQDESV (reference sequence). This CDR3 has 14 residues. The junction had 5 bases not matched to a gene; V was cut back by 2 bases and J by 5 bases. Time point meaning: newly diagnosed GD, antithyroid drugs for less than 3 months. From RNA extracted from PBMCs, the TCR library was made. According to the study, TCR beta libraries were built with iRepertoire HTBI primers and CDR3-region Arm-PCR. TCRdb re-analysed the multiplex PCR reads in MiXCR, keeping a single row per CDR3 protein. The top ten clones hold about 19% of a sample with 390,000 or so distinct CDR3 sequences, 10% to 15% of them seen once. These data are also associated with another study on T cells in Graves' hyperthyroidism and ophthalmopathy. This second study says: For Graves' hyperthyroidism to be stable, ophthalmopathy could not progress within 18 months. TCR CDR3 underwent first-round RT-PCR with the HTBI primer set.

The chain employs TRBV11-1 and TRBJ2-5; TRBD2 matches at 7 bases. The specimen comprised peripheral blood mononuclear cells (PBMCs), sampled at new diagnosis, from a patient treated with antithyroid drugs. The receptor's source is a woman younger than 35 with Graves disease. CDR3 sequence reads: CASSLQLGGETQYF. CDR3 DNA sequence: TGTGCCAGCAGCTTACAATTGGGGGGGGAGACCCAGTACTTC.